This T cell receptor beta chain was captured in a study of shared clonotypes between healthy human individuals. Turning to the study itself: Each donor's CD4 naive and CD4 memory cells filled three plates apiece, CD8 naive two, and CD8 memory one. Overall study results and limits: Naive subsets, compared against memory subsets, generally had larger estimated richness values. The rarefaction results pointed to incomplete sorted-subset sequencing despite large depth.

Terminally differentiated effector memory CD45RA+ cells were excluded from the naive CD8 cells, which were CD45RO-negative and positively selected for CCR7. As to this clone: Antigen specificity is unknown.

Genomic DNA belonging to each subset was distributed in equal measure over several immunoSEQ plates. Repertoires were generated with immunoSEQ multiplex PCR, while TCRdb's copy carries only in-frame clones and drops some. The data show about 600,000 clones, about 95% seen once. The CDR3 contains 13 residues. V lost 6 bases to trimming and J lost 3 bases; unmatched junction nucleotides: 4. Germline values: CDR1 MDHEN, CDR2 SYDVKM. The chain uses TRBV28 and TRBJ1-2, with 7 bases lining up with TRBD1. This sequence originates from a woman between 25 and 40 years old in good health. The sequencing input was naive CD8+ T cells sorted from blood. The CDR3 is CASRDTGDYGYTF. DNA for the CDR3: TGTGCCAGCAGAGACACAGGGGACTATGGCTACACCTTC.